This entry describes one TCR beta chain. This sample is part of a study of blood T cell repertoires in COVID-19. Study information: PBMCs, B-cell-depleted T cells, or T cells provided the cDNA or gDNA that made up the material.

Assay: immunoSEQ multiplex PCR; the TCRdb copy retains only in-frame clones and omits some. The sample lists hundreds of thousands of clones; over 80% were seen once. The germline V gene has CDR1 MNHNY and CDR2 SVGAGI (reference sequence). The junction had 6 bases not matched to a gene; V was cut back by 1 base and J by 5 bases. The CDR3 runs 16 residues. The TCR was taken from a woman between 18 and 29 years old with acute or convalescent COVID-19. The rearrangement joins TRBV6-6 to TRBJ2-2; TRBD1 aligns across 8 bases. Sequenced material: peripheral blood. The chain's CDR3 is CASSYYDRGGTGELFF. The CDR3 DNA sequence: TGTGCCAGCAGTTACTATGACAGGGGTGGAACCGGGGAGCTGTTTTTT.